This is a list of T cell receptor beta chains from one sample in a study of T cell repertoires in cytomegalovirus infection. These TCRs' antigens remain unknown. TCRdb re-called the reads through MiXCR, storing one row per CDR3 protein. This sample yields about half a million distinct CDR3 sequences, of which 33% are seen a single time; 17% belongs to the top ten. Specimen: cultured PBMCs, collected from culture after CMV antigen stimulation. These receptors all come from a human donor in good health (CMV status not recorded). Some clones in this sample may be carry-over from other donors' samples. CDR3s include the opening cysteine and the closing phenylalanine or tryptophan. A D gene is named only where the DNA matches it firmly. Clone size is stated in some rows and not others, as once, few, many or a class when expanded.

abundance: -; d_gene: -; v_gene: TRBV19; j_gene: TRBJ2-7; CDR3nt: TGTGCCAGTAGTGCAATCAGTGCGGGACGGCCGGGGGACGAGCAGTACTTC; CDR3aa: CASSAISAGRPGDEQYF
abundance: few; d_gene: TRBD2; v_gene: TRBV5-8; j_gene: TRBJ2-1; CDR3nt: TGTGCCAGCAGCCCAGGACTAGCGGGAGTCCGAGCGGGCAATGAGCAGTTCTTC; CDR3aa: CASSPGLAGVRAGNEQFF
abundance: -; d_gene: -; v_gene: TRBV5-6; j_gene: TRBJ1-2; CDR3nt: TGTGCCAGCAGCTTGGTTCCAGGGAGCTATGGCTACACCTTC; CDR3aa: CASSLVPGSYGYTF
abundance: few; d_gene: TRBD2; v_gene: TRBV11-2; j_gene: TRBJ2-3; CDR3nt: TGTGCCAGCAGCTTAACGACTAGCGGGAGTATCACAGATACGCAGTATTTT; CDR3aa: CASSLTTSGSITDTQYF
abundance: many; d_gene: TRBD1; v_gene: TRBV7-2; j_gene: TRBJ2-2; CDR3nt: TGTGCCAGCAGTCGGGACAGCTTGAACACCGGGGAGCTGTTTTTT; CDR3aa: CASSRDSLNTGELFF
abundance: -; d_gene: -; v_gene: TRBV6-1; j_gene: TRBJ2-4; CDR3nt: TGTGCCAGCAGAGGTTACCGGTGGACCGAGGTCATTCAGTACTTC; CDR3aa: CASRGYRWTEVIQYF
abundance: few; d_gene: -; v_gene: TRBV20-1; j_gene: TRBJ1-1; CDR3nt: TGCAGTGCGGGCCGGGCAGAGGACACTGAAGCTTTCTTT; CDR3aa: CSAGRAEDTEAFF
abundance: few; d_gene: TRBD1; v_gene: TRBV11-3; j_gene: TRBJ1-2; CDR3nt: TGTGCCAGCAGCTCGCGGACAGGGGGGCTGTCGAATGGCTACACCTTC; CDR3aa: CASSSRTGGLSNGYTF
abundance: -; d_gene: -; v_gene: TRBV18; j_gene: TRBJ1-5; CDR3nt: TGTGCCAGCTCACCGAGTCCAGGCAGGAGCAATCAGCCCCAGCATTTT; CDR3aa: CASSPSPGRSNQPQHF
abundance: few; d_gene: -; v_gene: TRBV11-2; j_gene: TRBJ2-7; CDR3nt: TGTGCCAGCAGCTTAACACAAGTCTACGAGCAGTACTTC; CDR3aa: CASSLTQVYEQYF
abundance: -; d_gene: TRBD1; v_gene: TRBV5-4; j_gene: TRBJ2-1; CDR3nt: TGTGCCAGCAGCACGACAGGGTGGTACAATGAGCAGTTCTTC; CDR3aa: CASSTTGWYNEQFF
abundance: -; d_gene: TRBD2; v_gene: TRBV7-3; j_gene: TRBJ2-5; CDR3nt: TGTGCCAGCAGCTTTTTAGCGGGAGGATTTGAGACCCAGTACTTC; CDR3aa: CASSFLAGGFETQYF
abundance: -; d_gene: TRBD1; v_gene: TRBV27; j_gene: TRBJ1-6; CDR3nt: TGTGCCAGCAGCTTGCTCCCGACAGGGGCAACCTATAATTCACCCCTCCACTTT; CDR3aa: CASSLLPTGATYNSPLHF
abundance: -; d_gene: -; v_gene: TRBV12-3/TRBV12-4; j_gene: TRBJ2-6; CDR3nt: TGTGCCAGCAGTTTAGGGTATCGACTAGCTGGGGCCAACGTCCTGACTTTC; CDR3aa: CASSLGYRLAGANVLTF
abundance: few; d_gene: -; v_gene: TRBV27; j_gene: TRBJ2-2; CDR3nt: TGTGCCAGCACCACAGGGCTTCACACCGGGGAGCTGTTTTTT; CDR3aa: CASTTGLHTGELFF
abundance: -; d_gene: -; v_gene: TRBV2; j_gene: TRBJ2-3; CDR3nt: TGTGCCATGCAGGGGTCGGGAGATACGCAGTATTTT; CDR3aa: CAMQGSGDTQYF
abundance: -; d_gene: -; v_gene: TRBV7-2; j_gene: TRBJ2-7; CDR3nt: TGTGCCAGCAGCGCACAACTAGCAAAGCAGTCCGAGCAGTACTTC; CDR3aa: CASSAQLAKQSEQYF
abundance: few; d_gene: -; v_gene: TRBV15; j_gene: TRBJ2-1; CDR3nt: TGTGCCACCAGCAGAGTCGATAACAATGAGCAGTTCTTC; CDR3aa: CATSRVDNNEQFF
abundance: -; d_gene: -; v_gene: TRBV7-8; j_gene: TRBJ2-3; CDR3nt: TGTGCCAGCAGCCCCGGACCGGCCCGCCGCACAGATACGCAGTATTTT; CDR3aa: CASSPGPARRTDTQYF
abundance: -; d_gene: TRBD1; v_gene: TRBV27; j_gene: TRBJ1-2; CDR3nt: TGTGCCAGCAGGGGGACAGGTGTCAACTATGGCTACACCTTC; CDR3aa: CASRGTGVNYGYTF
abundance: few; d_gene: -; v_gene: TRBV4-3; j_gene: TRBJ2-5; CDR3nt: TGCGCCAGCAGCCAAGATCAGGAGGGTCGGCCCCAGTACTTC; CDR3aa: CASSQDQEGRPQYF
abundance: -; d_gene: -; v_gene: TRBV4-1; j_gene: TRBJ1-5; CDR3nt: TGCGCCAGCAGCCAAGGTTCCTACGGGACTCAGCCCCAGCATTTT; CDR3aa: CASSQGSYGTQPQHF
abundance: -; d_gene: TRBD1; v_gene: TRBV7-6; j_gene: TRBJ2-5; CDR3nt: TGTGCCAGCAGCTCCTCGACCGGGACAGGGCCGGTAGAGACCCAGTACTTC; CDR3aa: CASSSSTGTGPVETQYF
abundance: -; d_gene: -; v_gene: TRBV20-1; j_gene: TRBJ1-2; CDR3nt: TGCAGTGCTAGAGACCGCCGGGCCTCAGGGCGAGAATTTGGCTACACCTTC; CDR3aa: CSARDRRASGREFGYTF
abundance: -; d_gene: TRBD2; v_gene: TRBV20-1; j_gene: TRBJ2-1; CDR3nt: TGCAGTGCTAGACTTCCCCTAGGGCGGGAGAGCTTCAATGAGCAGTTCTTC; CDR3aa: CSARLPLGRESFNEQFF
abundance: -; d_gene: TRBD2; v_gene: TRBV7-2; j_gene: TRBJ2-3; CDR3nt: TGTGCCAGCAGCCCCCGGGTAGCGGGGGCCACAGATACGCAGTATTTT; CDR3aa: CASSPRVAGATDTQYF
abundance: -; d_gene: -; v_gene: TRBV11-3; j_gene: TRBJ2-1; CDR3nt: TGTGCCAGCAGCTTAGACAGCGGACCATCCTACAATGAGCAGTTCTTC; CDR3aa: CASSLDSGPSYNEQFF
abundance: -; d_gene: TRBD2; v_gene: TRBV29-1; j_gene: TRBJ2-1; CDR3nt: TGCAGCGTAAACCCAGCGGGAGGGCCCTACAATGAGCAGTTCTTC; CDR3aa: CSVNPAGGPYNEQFF